The 20 T cell receptor beta chains given below trace back to one sample, sequenced in a study of vaccination and CD4 T cells after COVID-19. Noted treatment: roughly 11-day PBMC culture with coronavirus spike peptide pools or control peptides (ViraFEST assay). With the Oncomine TCR Beta short-read assay, DNA from cultured CD4+ T cells was sequenced. TCRdb reprocessed the PCR reads with MiXCR, giving one entry per CDR3 protein. The sample has about 17,000 distinct CDR3 sequences, 45% to 65% seen once. The antigens for these receptors are not known. The material sequenced was CD4+ T cells from blood, cultured in vitro. All receptors come from a human donor who had recovered from COVID-19.

The chain employs TRBV11-2 and TRBJ2-7; 7 bases line up with TRBD1. Looked up from germline, CDR1 is SGHAT and CDR2 is FQNNGV. This CDR3 is built from 13 residues. Losses at the gene ends were 5 bases for V and 3 bases for J; bases not matched to a gene: 4. CDR3 amino acids: CASSRQGYYEQYF. For the CDR3, the DNA is TGTGCCAGCAGCCGACAGGGCTACTACGAGCAGTACTTC.

This chain uses TRBV7-8 with TRBJ2-7, with 7 bases identical to TRBD2. Trimming took 1 base from V and 3 from J; bases not matched to a gene: 3. The CDR3 extends over 14 amino acids. Germline V gives CDR1 SGHVS, CDR2 FQNEAQ. The CDR3 region is CASSLVASGYEQYF. CDR3 sequence (DNA): TGTGCCAGCAGCTTAGTGGCTAGCGGCTACGAGCAGTACTTC.

The rearrangement uses TRBV7-2 and TRBJ2-3, with 8 bases matching TRBD1. This CDR3 has 16 amino acids. V lost 6 bases and J lost 0; bases outside the gene matches: 8. CDR1 is SGHTA and CDR2 is FQGNSA in the germline V gene. The CDR3 spells CASSSQGGWSTDTQYF. The CDR3, as DNA: TGTGCCAGCAGTTCACAGGGGGGCTGGAGCACAGATACGCAGTATTTT.

The V and J genes are TRBV9 and TRBJ1-5; 9 nucleotides line up with TRBD1. The J segment lost 2 bases and the V segment lost 6 bases, leaving 6 bases of the junction unmatched. The CDR3 is 15 amino acids. Germline lookup yields CDR1 SGDLS and CDR2 YYNGEE. The DNA for the CDR3 is TGTGCCAGCAACCCGACAGGGGGAGGCAATCAGCCCCAGCATTTT. Translating gives CASNPTGGGNQPQHF.

This clonotype is medium-sized by share. The chain recombines TRBV15 with TRBJ1-1; 7 nucleotides match TRBD1. The CDR3 has 14 amino acids. With V trimmed by 4 bases and J by 3 bases, 5 bases remained unmatched. Germline assignment: CDR1 LNHNV and CDR2 YYDKDF (reference sequence). In DNA, the CDR3 is TGTGCCACCAGCACGGGACAGAGGGACACTGAAGCTTTCTTT. This sequence encodes CATSTGQRDTEAFF.

The CDR3 region is CASSLPPRDRVNSPLHF. The CDR3 bases are TGTGCCAGCAGCCTCCCACCCCGGGACAGGGTGAATTCACCCCTCCACTTT. V usage is TRBV7-2 and J usage is TRBJ1-6; 9 bases match TRBD1. Germline assignment: CDR1 SGHTA and CDR2 FQGNSA. This CDR3 is 17 amino acids long. The junction had 12 bases not matched to a gene; V was cut back by 5 bases and J by 7 bases. Together with reference TRBV7-2 and TRBJ1-6, the CDR3 gives the full variable domain: GAGVSQSPSNKVTEKGKDVELRCDPISGHTALYWYRQSLGQGLEFLIYFQGNSAPDKSGLPSDRFSAERTGGSVSTLTIQRTQQEDSAVYLCASSLPPRDRVNSPLHFGNGTRLTVT.

The chain has TRBV18 and TRBJ1-2, with D uncertain. The germline V gene has CDR1 KGHSH and CDR2 LQKENI. The V end lost 3 bases, the J end lost 3 bases, and 17 bases lay between the germline ends. The CDR3 has 16 amino acids. Here the CDR3 DNA reads TGTGCCAGCTCACCGGTCCACGGAGGCCACCACTATGGCTACACCTTC. Translated: CASSPVHGGHHYGYTF.

V usage is TRBV4-1 and J usage is TRBJ2-5, with 8 nucleotides matching TRBD2. Germline-derived CDR1 and CDR2 are MGHRA and YSYEKL. Losses at the gene ends were 4 bases for V and 12 bases for J; bases not matched to a gene: 28. CDR3 length equals 19 residues. In DNA, the CDR3 is TGCGCCAGCAGCCCCCGAGTGGCCCCCTTTGGCGGGAGGTCGATACGGAAGTACTTC. It specifies CASSPRVAPFGGRSIRKYF.

This clonotype showed up just once. J is TRBJ2-1 and V is TRBV20-1; a possible D gene is TRBD2 (6 bases). From germline, CDR1 is DFQATT and CDR2 SNEGSKA (reference sequence). The CDR3 is 15 amino acids. V lost 2 bases and J 4 bases, leaving 15 bases between the germline ends. The DNA for the CDR3 is TGCAGTGCTAGACACCGGCTAGGGAGGTACAATGAGCAGTTCTTC. This translates into CSARHRLGRYNEQFF.

V and J are TRBV20-1 and TRBJ2-7, with TRBD1 as a possible D gene (5 bases). The CDR3 totals 13 residues. Germline lookup yields CDR1 DFQATT and CDR2 SNEGSKA (reference sequence). Trimming stripped 2 bases from V and 3 bases from J, with 11 bases between. The CDR3 DNA follows: TGCAGTGCTAGACAGGGTTACGTCTACGAGCAGTACTTC. Amino acid sequence: CSARQGYVYEQYF.

This clonotype occurred a few times. The CDR3: CAWSKTDSYNEQFF. In nucleotides, the CDR3 is TGTGCCTGGAGCAAGACAGACTCCTACAATGAGCAGTTCTTC. V is TRBV30 and J is TRBJ2-1, with D possibly TRBD1 on 5 matching bases. This CDR3 spans 14 amino acids. In germline, CDR1 is GTSNPN, CDR2 SVGIG (reference sequence). V was shortened by 3 bases and J by 0 bases, with 9 bases between the two germline ends.

The chain uses TRBV7-2 and TRBJ2-5; possibly TRBD2 for D (5 bases). With 5 bases removed from V and 6 bases from J, the gap between germline ends came to 22 bases. Looked up from germline, CDR1 is SGHTA and CDR2 is FQGNSA. This CDR3 comprises 16 residues. The chain's CDR3 is CASSQRIEGGLKTQYF. The CDR3 nucleotides read TGTGCCAGCAGCCAGCGTATCGAGGGCGGTCTAAAGACCCAGTACTTC.

This rearrangement joins TRBV7-6 to TRBJ2-7; 11 nucleotides line up with TRBD2. CDR3 length equals 16 residues. The J segment lost 3 bases and the V segment lost 5 bases, leaving 9 bases of the junction unmatched. Per the germline V gene, CDR1 is SGHVS and CDR2 is FNYEAQ. This CDR3 is CASSAIAGGPSYEQYF. The CDR3, as DNA: TGTGCCAGCAGCGCCATAGCGGGAGGGCCGAGCTACGAGCAGTACTTC. Complete variable domain (other parts from reference TRBV7-6 and TRBJ2-7): GAGVSQSPRYKVTKRGQDVALRCDPISGHVSLYWYRQALGQGPEFLTYFNYEAQQDKSGLPNDRFSAERPEGSISTLTIQRTEQRDSAMYRCASSAIAGGPSYEQYFGPGTRLTVT.

This clonotype was found a few times. The V call is TRBV12-3 or TRBV12-4, the J call TRBJ1-5; D is perhaps TRBD1 (5 bases). The CDR3 covers 14 residues. V was cut by 5 bases and J by 6 bases, with 14 bases left in between. The CDR3 coding sequence is TGTGCCAGCAGTCGGACGGGGCTAGTTCAGCCCCAGCATTTT. Translation: CASSRTGLVQPQHF.

The genes are TRBV6-5 and TRBJ2-5; D remains unclear. The germline V and J ends were trimmed by 0 bases and 5 bases, with 1 base remaining between them. The germline V gene encodes CDR1 MNHEY and CDR2 SVGAGI. CDR3 length: 11 residues. The CDR3, as DNA: TGTGCCAGCAGTTACTCGGAGACCCAGTACTTC. This sequence encodes CASSYSETQYF.

CDR3 nucleotides: TGCAGTGCTACCGAAAAGGGACAGTCCGCAGCAACTAATGAAAAACTGTTTTTT. Its translation: CSATEKGQSAATNEKLFF. The chain couples TRBV20-1 to TRBJ1-4; 7 bases are shared with TRBD1. Trimming took 4 bases from V and 0 from J; bases not matched to a gene: 14. Germline V lookup: CDR1 DFQATT, CDR2 SNEGSKA (reference sequence). This CDR3 has 18 amino acids.

The CDR3 region is CASSLRGIPIYGYTF. The DNA of the CDR3 is TGTGCCAGCAGCTTACGGGGTATCCCTATCTATGGCTACACCTTC. V is TRBV11-2 and J is TRBJ1-2; D ambiguous. Germline V gene lookup returns CDR1 SGHAT and CDR2 FQNNGV. Trimming stripped 2 bases from V and 4 bases from J, with 14 bases between. This CDR3 has 15 amino acids.

The V gene is TRBV20-1, the J gene TRBJ1-6; D gene ambiguous. The CDR3 loop spans 16 amino acids. In germline, CDR1 is DFQATT, CDR2 SNEGSKA (reference sequence). CDR3 sequence reads: CSGSLRVGPYNSPLHF. The CDR3 DNA reads as TGCAGCGGATCGTTGCGAGTTGGCCCCTATAATTCACCCCTCCACTTT.

This sequence joins TRBV12-3 or TRBV12-4 and TRBJ2-6; 9 bases map to TRBD1. CDR3 length: 18 amino acids. V gave up 5 bases and J gave up 0 bases; unmatched junction bases: 8. The CDR3, as DNA: TGTGCCAGCAGTGGAAGGGACAGGGATTACTCTGGGGCCAACGTCCTGACTTTC. This translates into CASSGRDRDYSGANVLTF.

This chain uses TRBV20-1 with TRBJ2-5; D is possibly TRBD2 (6 bases). CDR3 length: 14 amino acids. The germline V and J ends were trimmed by 3 bases and 5 bases, with 16 bases remaining between them. Germline values: CDR1 DFQATT, CDR2 SNEGSKA (reference sequence). CDR3 sequence (DNA): TGCAGTGCTAGTCCCCTCGGGGAGGAGGAGACCCAGTACTTC. Amino acid sequence: CSASPLGEEETQYF.